What follows is one TCR beta chain and its context. The assay was immunoSEQ multiplex PCR, and TCRdb's table has in-frame clones only and misses some. This table has roughly 120,000 clones, approximately 80% appearing once. The V end lost 2 bases, the J end lost 3 bases, and 11 bases lay between the germline ends. Germline V gene sequence: CDR1 SGHRS, CDR2 YFSETQ. This CDR3 spans 14 amino acids. These data originate in a study of blood T cell repertoires in COVID-19. The genes are TRBV5-1 and TRBJ2-5, with D possibly being TRBD2 (6 bases). The specimen was peripheral blood. The receptor's source is a woman aged 55-69 years with acute or convalescent COVID-19. The CDR3 reads CASSFITGEETQYF. CDR3 DNA sequence: TGCGCCAGCAGCTTTATAACGGGGGAAGAGACCCAGTACTTC.